This entry is about one T cell receptor beta chain. Its antigen is currently unknown. There was relapse after autologous stem cell transplantation in every patient, and there was variation in brentuximab vedotin exposure. Best responses included complete response and partial response; otherwise, the best response was progressive disease. These data originate in a study of PD-1 blockade in classical Hodgkin lymphoma. V was clipped by 7 bases and J by 4 bases; unmatched bases: 11. Germline V lookup: CDR1 MGHDK, CDR2 SYGVNS. The CDR3 has 15 amino acids. General study points: Significantly greater TCR diversity emerged by C4D1 in CD4+ cells but not CD8+ cells.

Repertoires were generated with immunoSEQ multiplex PCR, while TCRdb's copy carries only in-frame clones and drops some. The table includes approximately 150,000 clones, around 73% detected once. The rearrangement uses TRBV25-1 and TRBJ2-7, with 9 bases that match TRBD2. This clonotype was obtained from a human donor with classical Hodgkin lymphoma. Sequencing used peripheral blood mononuclear cells (PBMCs), obtained before the second cycle of nivolumab. CDR3 bases: TGTGCCAGCACCGCTCCGGGAAGCGGGAGGTACGAGCAGTACTTC. Translated, it gives CASTAPGSGRYEQYF.